This entry features one TCR beta chain sequence. These data originate in a study of blood T cell repertoires in COVID-19. Study background: Collection of acute and convalescent COVID-19 samples took place in the United States, Italy and Spain. The cDNA or gDNA used as material had been derived from T cells, B-cell-depleted T cells, or PBMCs.

The CDR3 covers 15 residues. Per germline, CDR1 SGHNT and CDR2 YENEEA. Trimming removed 3 bases at V and 2 bases at J, with 12 bases between. Sequenced by immunoSEQ multiplex PCR; TCRdb stores in-frame clones only, minus some. This table has 84,000 or so clones, 80% appearing once. Material: peripheral blood. The chain couples TRBV11-3 to TRBJ2-3; D is ambiguous. The receptor was isolated from a woman over 75 with acute or convalescent COVID-19. Written as DNA, the CDR3 is TGTGCCAGCAGCTTCTTCCCTTTCCCCACAGATACGCAGTATTTT. This codes for CASSFFPFPTDTQYF.